The T cell receptor (beta chain) described here comes from a study of blood T cell repertoires in COVID-19. TCRdb's copy holds only in-frame clones and misses some; the assay was immunoSEQ multiplex PCR. The table lists about 61,000 clones, 70% to 90% of them singletons. There are 13 residues in the CDR3. Looked up from germline, CDR1 is MNHEY and CDR2 is SVGAGI. After removal of 6 bases from V and 1 base from J, the junction contained 3 bases not matched to a gene. The receptor was derived from a human donor in a cohort sampled during active COVID-19. This sequence joins TRBV6-5 and TRBJ2-7, with 7 bases identical to TRBD1. Sequenced sample: peripheral blood. Here the CDR3 reads CASSHRGSYEQYF. CDR3 DNA sequence: TGTGCCAGCAGCCACAGGGGATCCTACGAGCAGTACTTC.